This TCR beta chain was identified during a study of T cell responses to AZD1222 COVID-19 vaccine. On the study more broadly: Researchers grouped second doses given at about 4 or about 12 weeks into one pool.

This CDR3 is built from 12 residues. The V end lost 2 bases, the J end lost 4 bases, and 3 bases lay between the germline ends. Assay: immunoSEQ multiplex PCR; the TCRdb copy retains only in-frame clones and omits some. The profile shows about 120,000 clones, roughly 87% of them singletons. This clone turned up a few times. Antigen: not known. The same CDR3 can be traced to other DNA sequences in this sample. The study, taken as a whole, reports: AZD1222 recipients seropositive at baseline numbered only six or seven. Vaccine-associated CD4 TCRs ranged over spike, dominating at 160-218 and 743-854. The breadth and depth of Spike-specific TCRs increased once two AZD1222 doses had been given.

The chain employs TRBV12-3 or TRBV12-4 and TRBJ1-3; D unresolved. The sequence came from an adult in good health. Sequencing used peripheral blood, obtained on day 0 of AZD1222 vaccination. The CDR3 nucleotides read TGTGCCAGCAGTTTACAGGGAAACACCATATATTTT. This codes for CASSLQGNTIYF.